This T cell receptor beta chain comes out of a study of regulatory T cells in long-lasting Graves disease. Overall study context: It was over 5 years of antithyroid drugs, with positive TSH receptor antibodies, that meant persistent Graves' disease. Study observations and caveats: Clonotypes that were public and shared totalled a few thousand in persistent patients versus roughly 1,000 in new patients. Persistent disease preferred TRBV28, TRBJ1-2 and TRBJ2-5.

V lost 1 base, J lost 4 bases, and 17 bases lay in between. The CDR3 covers 16 residues. The germline V gene has CDR1 SGHRS and CDR2 YFSETQ. Documented time point: persistent/refractory GD, antithyroid drugs over 5 years with positive TRAb. Following extraction of RNA from PBMCs, that RNA was used to make the TCR library. The diagnosis of Graves' disease used American Thyroid Association guidelines. Relying on iRepertoire HTBI primers and Arm-PCR of CDR3 regions, the team built TCR beta libraries. MiXCR was run by TCRdb on the multiplex PCR reads, yielding one entry per CDR3 protein. There are about 430,000 distinct CDR3 sequences in the sample; 21% occur only once, and around an eighth lies in the top ten. This clonotype appeared a few times. Its antigen remains unidentified.

The genes are TRBV5-1 and TRBJ1-2; D remains unclear. This TCR derives from a female donor with Graves disease. This specimen was peripheral blood mononuclear cells (PBMCs), taken when the disease was refractory, from a patient treated with antithyroid drugs. The CDR3 region has the DNA TGCGCCAGCAGCTTGATGGGGTACCAAGAGATCTATGGCTACACCTTC. Protein sequence: CASSLMGYQEIYGYTF.